The entry below describes one TCR beta chain. The data derive from a study of control samples from healthy donors and cancer patients. Clones were read by immunoSEQ multiplex PCR, and TCRdb kept only the in-frame ones, dropping some. The table records over 200,000 clones, about four fifths of them present only once. From germline, CDR1 is WSHSY and CDR2 SAAADI. V gave up 3 bases and J gave up 6 bases; unmatched junction bases: 8. The CDR3 is 15 residues long. The material sequenced was PBMCs. The TCR sequence derives from a woman in her fifties or sixties with lung cancer. This sequence joins TRBV10-2 and TRBJ1-2, with 9 bases lining up with TRBD1. In DNA form, the CDR3 reads TGCGCCAGCAGTGAATCTGGTACAGGGGGCAATGGCTACACCTTC. Amino acids: CASSESGTGGNGYTF.